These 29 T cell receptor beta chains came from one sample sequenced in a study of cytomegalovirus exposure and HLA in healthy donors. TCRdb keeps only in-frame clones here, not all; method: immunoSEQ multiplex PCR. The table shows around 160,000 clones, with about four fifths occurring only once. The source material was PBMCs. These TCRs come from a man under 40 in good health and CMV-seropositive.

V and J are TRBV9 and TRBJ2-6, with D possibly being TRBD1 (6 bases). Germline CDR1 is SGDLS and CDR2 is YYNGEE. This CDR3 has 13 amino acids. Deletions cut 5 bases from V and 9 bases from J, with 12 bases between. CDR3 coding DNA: TGTGCCAGCAGTTCAGGGGTGGTCAACGTCCTGACTTTC. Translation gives CASSSGVVNVLTF.

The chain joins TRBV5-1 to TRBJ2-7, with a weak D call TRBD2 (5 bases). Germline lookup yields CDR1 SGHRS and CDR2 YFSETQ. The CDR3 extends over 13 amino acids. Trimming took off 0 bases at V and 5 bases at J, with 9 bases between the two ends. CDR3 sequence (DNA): TGCGCCAGCAGCTTGGGAGGGCTCGACGAGCAGTACTTC. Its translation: CASSLGGLDEQYF.

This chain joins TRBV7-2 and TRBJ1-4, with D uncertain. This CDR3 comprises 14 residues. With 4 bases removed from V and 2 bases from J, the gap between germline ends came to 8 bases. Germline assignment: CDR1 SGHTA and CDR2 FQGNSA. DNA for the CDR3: TGTGCCAGCAGCTCAATCGGTACTAATGAAAAACTGTTTTTT. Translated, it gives CASSSIGTNEKLFF.

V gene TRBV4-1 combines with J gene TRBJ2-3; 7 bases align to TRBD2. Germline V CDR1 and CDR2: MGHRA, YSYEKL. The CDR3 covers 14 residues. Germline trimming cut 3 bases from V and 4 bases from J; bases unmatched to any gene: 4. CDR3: CASSQRAGPDTQYF. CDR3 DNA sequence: TGCGCCAGCAGCCAGAGAGCGGGGCCAGATACGCAGTATTTT.

The CDR3 nucleotides read TGTGCCAGCAGGGCCTCTTCAGGGGTTAAAGGAAACACCATATATTTT. Translated: CASRASSGVKGNTIYF. This sequence joins TRBV2 and TRBJ1-3, with TRBD1 as a possible D gene (6 bases). V lost 6 bases, J lost 4 bases, and 19 bases lay in between. Germline CDR1 SNHLY, CDR2 FYNNEI. This CDR3 is built from 16 residues.

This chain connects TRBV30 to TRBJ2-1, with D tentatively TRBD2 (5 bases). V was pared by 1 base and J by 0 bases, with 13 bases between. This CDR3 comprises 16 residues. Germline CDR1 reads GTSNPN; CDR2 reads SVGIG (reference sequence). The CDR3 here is CAWSGSDYSSYNEQFF. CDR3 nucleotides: TGTGCCTGGAGTGGTAGCGACTATAGCTCCTACAATGAGCAGTTCTTC.

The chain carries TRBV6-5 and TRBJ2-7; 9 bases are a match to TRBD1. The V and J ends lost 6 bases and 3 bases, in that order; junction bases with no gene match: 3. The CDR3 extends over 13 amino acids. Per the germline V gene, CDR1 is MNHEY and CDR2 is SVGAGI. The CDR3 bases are TGTGCCAGCAGGGCGGGACAGGGCTACGAGCAGTACTTC. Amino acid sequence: CASRAGQGYEQYF.

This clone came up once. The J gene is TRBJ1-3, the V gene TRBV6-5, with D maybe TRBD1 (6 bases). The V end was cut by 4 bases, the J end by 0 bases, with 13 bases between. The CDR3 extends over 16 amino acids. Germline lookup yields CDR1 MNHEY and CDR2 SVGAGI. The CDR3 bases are TGTGCCAGCAGTTCGGTACCAGGGGTCTCTGGAAACACCATATATTTT. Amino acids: CASSSVPGVSGNTIYF.

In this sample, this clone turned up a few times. CDR3 region: CASSAYGYTF. For the CDR3, the DNA is TGTGCCAGCAGTGCGTATGGCTACACCTTC. This chain links TRBV2 with TRBJ1-2; D call uncertain. The CDR3 length is 10 residues. CDR1 SNHLY and CDR2 FYNNEI come from the germline V gene. V was shortened by 4 bases and J by 5 bases, with 2 bases between the two germline ends. Looking up the rest from reference TRBV2 and TRBJ1-2 gives the full variable domain: EPEVTQTPSHQVTQMGQEVILRCVPISNHLYFYWYRQILGQKVEFLVSFYNNEISEKSEIFDDQFSVERPDGSNFTLKIRSTKLEDSAMYFCASSAYGYTFGSGTRLTVV.

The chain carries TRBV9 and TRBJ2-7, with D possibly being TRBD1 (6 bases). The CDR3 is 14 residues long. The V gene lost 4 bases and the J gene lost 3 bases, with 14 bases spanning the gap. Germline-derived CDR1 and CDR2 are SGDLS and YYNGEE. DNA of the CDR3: TGTGCCAGCAGCCTAACGCAGGGGAACTACGAGCAGTACTTC. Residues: CASSLTQGNYEQYF.

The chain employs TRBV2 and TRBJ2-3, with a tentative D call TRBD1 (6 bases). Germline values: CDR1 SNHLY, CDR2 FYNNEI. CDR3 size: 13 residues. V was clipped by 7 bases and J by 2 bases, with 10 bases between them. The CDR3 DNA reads TGTGCCAGCAAAGGGACATACACAGATACGCAGTATTTT. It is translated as CASKGTYTDTQYF. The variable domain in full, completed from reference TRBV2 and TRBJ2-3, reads EPEVTQTPSHQVTQMGQEVILRCVPISNHLYFYWYRQILGQKVEFLVSFYNNEISEKSEIFDDQFSVERPDGSNFTLKIRSTKLEDSAMYFCASKGTYTDTQYFGPGTRLTVL.

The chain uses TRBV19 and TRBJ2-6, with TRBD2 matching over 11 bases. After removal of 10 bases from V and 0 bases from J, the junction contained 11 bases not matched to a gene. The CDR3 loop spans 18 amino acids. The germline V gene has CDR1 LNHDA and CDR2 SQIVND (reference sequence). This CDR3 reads CATTTPSGRTSGANVLTF. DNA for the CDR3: TGTGCCACTACGACCCCTAGCGGGAGGACCTCTGGGGCCAACGTCCTGACTTTC.

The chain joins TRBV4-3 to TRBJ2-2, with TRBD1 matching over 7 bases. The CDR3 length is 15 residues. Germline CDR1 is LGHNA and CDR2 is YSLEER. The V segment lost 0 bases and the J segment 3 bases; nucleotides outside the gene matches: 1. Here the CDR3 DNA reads TGCGCCAGCAGCCAAGATGGGACAGACACCGGGGAGCTGTTTTTT. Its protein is CASSQDGTDTGELFF.

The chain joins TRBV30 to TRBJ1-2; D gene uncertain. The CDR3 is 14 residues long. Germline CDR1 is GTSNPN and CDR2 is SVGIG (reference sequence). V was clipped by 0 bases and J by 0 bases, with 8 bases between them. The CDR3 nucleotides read TGTGCCTGGAGTGTAGCAACAGCTAACTATGGCTACACCTTC. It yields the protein CAWSVATANYGYTF.

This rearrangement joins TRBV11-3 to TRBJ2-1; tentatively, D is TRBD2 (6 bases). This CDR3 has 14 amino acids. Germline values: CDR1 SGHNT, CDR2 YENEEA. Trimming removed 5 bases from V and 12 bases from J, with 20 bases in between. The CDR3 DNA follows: TGTGCCAGCAGCGTGGCGGGCTTTAGCGGCGGGCAGTTCTTC. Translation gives CASSVAGFSGGQFF.

CDR3 in amino acids: CASSLGGGYQETQYF. The CDR3 DNA sequence: TGTGCCAGCAGCTTAGGGGGGGGTTACCAAGAGACCCAGTACTTC. The chain joins TRBV11-2 to TRBJ2-5, with TRBD2 matching over 7 bases. Losses at the gene ends were 1 base for V and 0 bases for J; bases not matched to a gene: 2. Germline loops: CDR1 SGHAT, CDR2 FQNNGV. The CDR3 runs 15 residues.

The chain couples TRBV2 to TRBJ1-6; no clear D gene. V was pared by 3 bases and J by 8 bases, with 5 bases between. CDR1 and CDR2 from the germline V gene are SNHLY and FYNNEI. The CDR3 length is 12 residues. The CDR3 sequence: CASSDGYSPLHF. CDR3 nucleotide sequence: TGTGCCAGCAGTGACGGGTATTCACCCCTCCACTTT.

This chain's CDR3 is CASSQLRGLAAQETQYF. Here the CDR3 DNA reads TGTGCCAGCAGCCAACTACGGGGACTAGCGGCTCAAGAGACCCAGTACTTC. This chain uses TRBV14 with TRBJ2-5; 11 nucleotides agree with TRBD2. Germline V gene sequence: CDR1 SGHDN, CDR2 FVKESK. The V gene end was trimmed by 2 bases and the J gene end by 2 bases; junction bases not matched to a gene: 7. The CDR3 has 17 residues.

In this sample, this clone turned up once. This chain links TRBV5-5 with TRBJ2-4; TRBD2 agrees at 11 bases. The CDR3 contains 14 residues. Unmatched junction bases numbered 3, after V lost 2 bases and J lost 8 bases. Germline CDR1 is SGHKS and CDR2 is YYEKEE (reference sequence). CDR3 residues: CASSLVSGRDIQYF. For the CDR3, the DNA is TGTGCCAGCAGCTTAGTTAGCGGGAGGGACATTCAGTACTTC.

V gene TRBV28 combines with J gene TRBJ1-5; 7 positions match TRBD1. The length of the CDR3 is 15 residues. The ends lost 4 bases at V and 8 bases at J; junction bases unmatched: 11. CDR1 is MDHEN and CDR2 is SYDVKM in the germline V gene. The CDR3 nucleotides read TGTGCCAGCAGTTCCTACAACAGGGGCGAGGAGCCCCAGCATTTT. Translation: CASSSYNRGEEPQHF.

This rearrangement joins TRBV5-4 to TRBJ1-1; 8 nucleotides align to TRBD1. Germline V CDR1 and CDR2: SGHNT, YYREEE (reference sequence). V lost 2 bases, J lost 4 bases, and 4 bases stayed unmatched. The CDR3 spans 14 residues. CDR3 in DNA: TGTGCCAGCAGCTTCGGACAGGGCCCCACTGAAGCTTTCTTT. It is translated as CASSFGQGPTEAFF. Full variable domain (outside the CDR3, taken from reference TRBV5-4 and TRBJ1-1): ETGVTQSPTHLIKTRGQQVTLRCSSQSGHNTVSWYQQALGQGPQFIFQYYREEENGRGNFPPRFSGLQFPNYSSELNVNALELDDSALYLCASSFGQGPTEAFFGQGTRLTVV.

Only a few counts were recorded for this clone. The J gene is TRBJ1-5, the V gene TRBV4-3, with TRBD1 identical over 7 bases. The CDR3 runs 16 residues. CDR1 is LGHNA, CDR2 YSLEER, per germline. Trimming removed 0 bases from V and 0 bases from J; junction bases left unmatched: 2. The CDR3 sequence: CASSQEWTGSNQPQHF. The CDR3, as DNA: TGCGCCAGCAGCCAAGAATGGACAGGTAGCAATCAGCCCCAGCATTTT.

DNA for the CDR3: TGTGCCAGCAGCGTAGGGGGCGTATATGGCTACACCTTC. This sequence encodes CASSVGGVYGYTF. This chain uses TRBV9 with TRBJ1-2; a possible D gene is TRBD1 (5 bases). The CDR3 is 13 residues long. The germline V gene encodes CDR1 SGDLS and CDR2 YYNGEE. Trimming took 0 bases from V and 5 from J, leaving 8 bases between them.

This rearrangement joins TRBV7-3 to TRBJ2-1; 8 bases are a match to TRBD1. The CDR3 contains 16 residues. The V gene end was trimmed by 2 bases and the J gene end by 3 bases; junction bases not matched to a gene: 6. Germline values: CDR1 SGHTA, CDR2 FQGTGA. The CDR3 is CASSLSTGGIYNEQFF. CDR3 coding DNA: TGTGCCAGCAGCTTATCTACAGGGGGGATCTACAATGAGCAGTTCTTC.

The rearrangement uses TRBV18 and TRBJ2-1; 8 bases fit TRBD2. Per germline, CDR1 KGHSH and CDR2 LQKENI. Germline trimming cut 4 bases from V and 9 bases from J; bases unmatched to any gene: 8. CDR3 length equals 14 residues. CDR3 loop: CASSLATSAIEQFF. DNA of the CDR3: TGTGCCAGCTCACTAGCGACTAGCGCAATTGAGCAGTTCTTC.

The CDR3 sequence: CAWSVTSGGHHEQYF. The CDR3 nucleotides are TGTGCCTGGAGTGTAACTAGCGGGGGCCACCACGAGCAGTACTTC. V usage is TRBV30 and J usage is TRBJ2-7; 11 positions agree with TRBD2. With V trimmed by 0 bases and J by 5 bases, 6 bases remained unmatched. Germline CDR1 is GTSNPN and CDR2 is SVGIG (reference sequence). The CDR3 extends over 15 amino acids.

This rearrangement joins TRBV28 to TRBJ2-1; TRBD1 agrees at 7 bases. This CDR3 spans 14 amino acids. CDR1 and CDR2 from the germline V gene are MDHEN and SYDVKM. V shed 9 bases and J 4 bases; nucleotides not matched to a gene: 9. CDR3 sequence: CASWTGQAYNEQFF. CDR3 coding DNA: TGTGCCAGTTGGACAGGCCAGGCTTACAATGAGCAGTTCTTC.

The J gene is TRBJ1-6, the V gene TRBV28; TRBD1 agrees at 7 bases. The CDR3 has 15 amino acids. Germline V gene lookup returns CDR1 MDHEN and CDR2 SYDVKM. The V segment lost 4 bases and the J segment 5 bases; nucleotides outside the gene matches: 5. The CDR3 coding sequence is TGTGCCAGCAGTTACGGGACAGCGAATAATTCACCCCTCCACTTT. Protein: CASSYGTANNSPLHF.

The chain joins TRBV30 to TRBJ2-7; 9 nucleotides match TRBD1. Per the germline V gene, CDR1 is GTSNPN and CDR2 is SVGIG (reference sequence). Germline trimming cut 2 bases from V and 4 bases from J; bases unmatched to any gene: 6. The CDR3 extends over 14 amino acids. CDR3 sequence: CAWSQDRGGYEQYF. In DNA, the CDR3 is TGTGCCTGGAGTCAAGACAGGGGGGGTTACGAGCAGTACTTC.